The entry that follows covers one T cell receptor beta chain sequence. The limits of the CDR3 on the DNA are not certain, so only TCRdb's listed CDR3 is given. This specimen belongs to a study of T cell responses to AZD1222 COVID-19 vaccine. Profiling relied on immunoSEQ multiplex PCR, and the TCRdb table lists in-frame clones only, not all of them. The sample consists of around 52,000 clones, more than 75% of them appearing once. The CDR3 is 15 residues long, counting both termini. The chain has TRBV21-1 and TRBJ1-2; TRBD1 was called by the table and not checked on the DNA. TRBV21-1 is tagged as a pseudogene. The sequence came from an adult in good health. The starting material was peripheral blood, obtained on day 0 of AZD1222 vaccination. The CDR3 reads CASSKVQYGCYGYTF.